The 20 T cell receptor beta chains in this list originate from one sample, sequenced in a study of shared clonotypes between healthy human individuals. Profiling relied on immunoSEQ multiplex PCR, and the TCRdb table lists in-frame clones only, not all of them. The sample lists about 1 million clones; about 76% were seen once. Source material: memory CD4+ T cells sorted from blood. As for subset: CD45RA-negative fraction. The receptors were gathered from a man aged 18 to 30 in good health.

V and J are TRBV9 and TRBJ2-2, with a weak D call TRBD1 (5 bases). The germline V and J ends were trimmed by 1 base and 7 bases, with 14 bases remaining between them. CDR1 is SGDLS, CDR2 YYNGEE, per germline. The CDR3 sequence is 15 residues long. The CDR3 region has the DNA TGTGCCAGCAGCGTAAACTTAGGGGCTGGCGGGGAGCTGTTTTTT. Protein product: CASSVNLGAGGELFF.

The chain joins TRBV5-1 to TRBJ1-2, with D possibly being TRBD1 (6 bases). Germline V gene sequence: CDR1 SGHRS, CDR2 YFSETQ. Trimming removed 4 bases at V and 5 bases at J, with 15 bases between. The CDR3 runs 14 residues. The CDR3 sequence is CASSPEGGGYGYTF. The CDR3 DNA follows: TGCGCCAGCAGCCCCGAGGGGGGCGGGTATGGCTACACCTTC.

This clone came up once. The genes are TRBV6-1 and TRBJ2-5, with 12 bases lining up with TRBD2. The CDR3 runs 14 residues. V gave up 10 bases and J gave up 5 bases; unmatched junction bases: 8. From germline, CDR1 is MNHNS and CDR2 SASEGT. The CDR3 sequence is CATASGGAGETQYF. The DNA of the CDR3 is TGTGCCACCGCTAGCGGGGGGGCCGGGGAGACCCAGTACTTC.

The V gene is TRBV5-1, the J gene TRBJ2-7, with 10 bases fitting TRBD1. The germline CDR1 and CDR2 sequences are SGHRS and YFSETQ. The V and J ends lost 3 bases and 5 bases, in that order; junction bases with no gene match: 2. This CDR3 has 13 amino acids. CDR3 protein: CASSWGQGNEQYF. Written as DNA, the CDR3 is TGCGCCAGCAGCTGGGGACAGGGGAACGAGCAGTACTTC. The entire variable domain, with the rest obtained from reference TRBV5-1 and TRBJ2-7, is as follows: KAGVTQTPRYLIKTRGQQVTLSCSPISGHRSVSWYQQTPGQGLQFLFEYFSETQRNKGNFPGRFSGRQFSNSRSEMNVSTLELGDSALYLCASSWGQGNEQYFGPGTRLTVT.

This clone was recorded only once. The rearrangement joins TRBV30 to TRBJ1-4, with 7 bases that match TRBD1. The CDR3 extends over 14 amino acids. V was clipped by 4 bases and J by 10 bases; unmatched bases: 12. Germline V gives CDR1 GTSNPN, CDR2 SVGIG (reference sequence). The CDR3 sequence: CAWTWKQGGAKLFF. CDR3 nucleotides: TGTGCCTGGACCTGGAAGCAGGGGGGGGCAAAACTGTTTTTT.

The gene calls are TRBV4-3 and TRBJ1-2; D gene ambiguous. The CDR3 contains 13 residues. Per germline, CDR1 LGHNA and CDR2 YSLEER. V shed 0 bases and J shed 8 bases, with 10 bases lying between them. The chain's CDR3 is CASSQEGLGGYTF. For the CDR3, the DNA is TGCGCCAGCAGCCAAGAAGGGTTGGGAGGCTACACCTTC.

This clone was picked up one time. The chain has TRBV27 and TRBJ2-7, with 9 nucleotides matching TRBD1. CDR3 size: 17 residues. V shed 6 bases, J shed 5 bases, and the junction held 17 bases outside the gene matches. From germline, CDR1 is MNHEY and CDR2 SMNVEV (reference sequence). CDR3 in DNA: TGTGCCAGCAGGATCTTACAGACCGGGACAGGGTTCGACGAGCAGTACTTC. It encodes CASRILQTGTGFDEQYF.

The CDR3 nucleotides are TGTGCCAGCAGCTTGTTGTGGGGGTTTGGGAACTATGGCTACACCTTC. This codes for CASSLLWGFGNYGYTF. This chain connects TRBV5-6 to TRBJ1-2; a weak D match, TRBD1 (5 bases). V was shortened by 1 base and J by 2 bases, with 15 bases between the two germline ends. The CDR3 loop spans 16 amino acids. Looked up from germline, CDR1 is SGHDT and CDR2 is YYEEEE.

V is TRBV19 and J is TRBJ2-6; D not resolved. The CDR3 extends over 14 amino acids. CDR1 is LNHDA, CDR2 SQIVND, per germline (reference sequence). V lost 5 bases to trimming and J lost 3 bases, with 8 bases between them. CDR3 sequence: CASSSDGGANVLTF. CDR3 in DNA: TGTGCCAGTAGTTCGGATGGTGGGGCCAACGTCCTGACTTTC.

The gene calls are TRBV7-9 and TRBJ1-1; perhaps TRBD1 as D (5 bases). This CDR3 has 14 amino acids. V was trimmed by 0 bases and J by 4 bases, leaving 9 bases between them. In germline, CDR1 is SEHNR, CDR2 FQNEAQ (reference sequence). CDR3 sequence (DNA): TGTGCCAGCAGCTTAGCGTCCGGGGCCACTGAAGCTTTCTTT. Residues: CASSLASGATEAFF.

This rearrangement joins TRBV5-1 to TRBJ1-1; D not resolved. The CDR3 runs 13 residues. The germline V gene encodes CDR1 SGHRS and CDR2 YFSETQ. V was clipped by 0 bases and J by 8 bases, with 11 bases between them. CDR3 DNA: TGCGCCAGCAGCTTGGTGCAAGGACCGGAAGCTTTCTTT. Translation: CASSLVQGPEAFF.

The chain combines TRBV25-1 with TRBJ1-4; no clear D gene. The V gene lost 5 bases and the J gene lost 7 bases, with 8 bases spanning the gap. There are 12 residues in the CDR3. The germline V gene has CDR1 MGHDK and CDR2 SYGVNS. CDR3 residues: CASSTLGEKLFF. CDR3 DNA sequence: TGTGCCAGCAGTACCCTCGGTGAAAAACTGTTTTTT.

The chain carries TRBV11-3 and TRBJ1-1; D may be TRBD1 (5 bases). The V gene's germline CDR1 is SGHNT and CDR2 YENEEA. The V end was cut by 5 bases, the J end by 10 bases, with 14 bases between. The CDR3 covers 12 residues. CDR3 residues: CASSMTGGRAFF. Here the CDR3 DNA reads TGTGCCAGCAGCATGACGGGGGGGAGAGCTTTCTTT.

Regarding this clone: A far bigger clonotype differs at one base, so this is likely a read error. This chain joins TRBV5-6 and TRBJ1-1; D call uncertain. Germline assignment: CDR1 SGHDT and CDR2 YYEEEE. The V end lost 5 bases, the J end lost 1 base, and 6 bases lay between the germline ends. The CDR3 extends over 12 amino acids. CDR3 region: CASRTENTEAFF. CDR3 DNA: TGTGCCAGCAGGACGGAGAACACTGAAGCTTTCTTT.

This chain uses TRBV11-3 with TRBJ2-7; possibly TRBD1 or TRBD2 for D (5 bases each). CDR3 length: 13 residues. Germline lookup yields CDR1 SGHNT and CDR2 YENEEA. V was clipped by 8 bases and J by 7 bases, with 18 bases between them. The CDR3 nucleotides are TGTGCCAGCCTGCTCGTTACAGGCGGGGAGCAGTACTTC. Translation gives CASLLVTGGEQYF. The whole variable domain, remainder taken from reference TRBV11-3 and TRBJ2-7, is EAGVVQSPRYKIIEKKQPVAFWCNPISGHNTLYWYLQNLGQGPELLIRYENEEAVDDSQLPKDRFSAERLKGVDSTLKIQPAELGDSAVYLCASLLVTGGEQYFGPGTRLTVT.

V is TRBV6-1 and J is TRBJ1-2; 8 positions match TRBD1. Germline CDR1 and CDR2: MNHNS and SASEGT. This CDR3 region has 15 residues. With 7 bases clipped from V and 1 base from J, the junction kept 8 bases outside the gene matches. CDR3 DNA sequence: TGTGCCAGCACAACAGGGGGTCCTCTTAACTATGGCTACACCTTC. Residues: CASTTGGPLNYGYTF.

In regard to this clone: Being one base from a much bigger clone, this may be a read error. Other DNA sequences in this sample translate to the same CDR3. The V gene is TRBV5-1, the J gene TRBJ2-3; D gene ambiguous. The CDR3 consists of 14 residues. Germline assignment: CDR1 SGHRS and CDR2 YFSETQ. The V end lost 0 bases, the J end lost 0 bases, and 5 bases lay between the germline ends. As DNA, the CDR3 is TGCGCCAGCAGCTTGGGGGCCAGCACAGATACGCAGTATTTT. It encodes CASSLGASTDTQYF.

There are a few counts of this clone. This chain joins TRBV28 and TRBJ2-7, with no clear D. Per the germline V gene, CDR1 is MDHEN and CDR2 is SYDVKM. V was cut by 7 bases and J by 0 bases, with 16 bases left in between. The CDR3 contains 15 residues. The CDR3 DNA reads TGTGCCAGCACCACCGGACCGCTAAGCTCCTACGAGCAGTACTTC. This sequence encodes CASTTGPLSSYEQYF.

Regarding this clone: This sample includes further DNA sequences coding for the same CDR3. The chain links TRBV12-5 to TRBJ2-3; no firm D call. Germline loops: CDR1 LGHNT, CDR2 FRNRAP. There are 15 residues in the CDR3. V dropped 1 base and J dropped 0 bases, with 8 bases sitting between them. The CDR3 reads CASGLGQTSTDTQYF. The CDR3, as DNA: TGTGCTAGTGGTTTGGGTCAGACTAGCACAGATACGCAGTATTTT.

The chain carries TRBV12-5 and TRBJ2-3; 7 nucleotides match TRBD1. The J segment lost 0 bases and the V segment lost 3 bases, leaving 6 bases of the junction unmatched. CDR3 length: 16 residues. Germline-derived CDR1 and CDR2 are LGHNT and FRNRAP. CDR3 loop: CASGFAGTASTDTQYF. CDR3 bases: TGTGCTAGTGGTTTCGCCGGGACAGCTAGCACAGATACGCAGTATTTT.